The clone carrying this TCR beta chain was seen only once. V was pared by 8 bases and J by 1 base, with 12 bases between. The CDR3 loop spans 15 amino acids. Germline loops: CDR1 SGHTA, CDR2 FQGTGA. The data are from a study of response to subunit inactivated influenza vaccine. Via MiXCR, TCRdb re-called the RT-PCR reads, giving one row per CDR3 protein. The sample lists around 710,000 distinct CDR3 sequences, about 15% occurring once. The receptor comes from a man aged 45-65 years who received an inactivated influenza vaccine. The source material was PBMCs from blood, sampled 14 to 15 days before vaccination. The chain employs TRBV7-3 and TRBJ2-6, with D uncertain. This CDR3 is CASGPGWSGANVLTF. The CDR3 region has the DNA TGTGCCAGCGGACCCGGGTGGTCTGGGGCCAACGTCCTGACTTTC.